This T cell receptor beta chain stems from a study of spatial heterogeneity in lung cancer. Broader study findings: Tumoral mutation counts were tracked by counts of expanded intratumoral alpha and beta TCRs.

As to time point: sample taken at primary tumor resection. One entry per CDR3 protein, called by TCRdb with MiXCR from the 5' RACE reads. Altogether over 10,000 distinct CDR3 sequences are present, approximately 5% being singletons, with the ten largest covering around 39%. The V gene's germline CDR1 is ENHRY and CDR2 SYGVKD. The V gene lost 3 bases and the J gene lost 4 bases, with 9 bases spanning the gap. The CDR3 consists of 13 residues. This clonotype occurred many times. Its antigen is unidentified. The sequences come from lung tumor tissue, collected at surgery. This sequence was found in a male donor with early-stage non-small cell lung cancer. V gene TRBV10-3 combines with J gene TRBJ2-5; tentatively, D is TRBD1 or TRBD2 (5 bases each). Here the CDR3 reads CAISERDGETQYF. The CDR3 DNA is TGTGCCATCAGTGAAAGGGACGGAGAGACCCAGTACTTC.